These T cell receptor beta chains were read from a single sample in a study of blood T cell repertoires in COVID-19. The table came from immunoSEQ multiplex PCR; TCRdb's copy has only in-frame clones and leaves some out. Counted here are 150,000 to 200,000 clones, around nine tenths occurring once; the ten biggest clones make up 0.7% to 0.9%. Sequencing used PBMCs or T cells enriched from blood (not recorded which). These receptors were taken from a woman under 30 who had recovered from COVID-19. Each CDR3 is given with its conserved first and last residue. The order of the fields is J gene, clone size, V gene, D gene, CDR3 DNA, CDR3 protein. A D gene is named only where the DNA matches it firmly. Expanded clones are given a class, and other clones once, few, many or no size at all.

J: TRBJ1-3
size: NA
V: TRBV28
D: NA
DNA: TGTGCCAGCACCCTCCAGGCCCTAGGAAACACCATATATTTT
CDR3: CASTLQALGNTIYF

J: TRBJ1-4
size: NA
V: TRBV19
D: NA
DNA: TGTGCCAGTAGTATAGATAGACCCTTGAGTCGGAGAACAACTAATGAAAAACTGTTTTTT
CDR3: CASSIDRPLSRRTTNEKLFF

J: TRBJ1-2
size: NA
V: TRBV12-3/TRBV12-4
D: TRBD1
DNA: TGTGCCAGCACGAGACAGGGTAACTATGGCTACACCTTC
CDR3: CASTRQGNYGYTF

J: TRBJ2-5
size: few
V: TRBV11-3
D: TRBD2
DNA: TGTGCCAGCAGCCTCCGAGGGGCAGCGGGAGTAGGGGAGACCCAGTACTTC
CDR3: CASSLRGAAGVGETQYF

J: TRBJ2-1
size: NA
V: TRBV12-5
D: TRBD1
DNA: TGTGCTAGTGGCCCGACAGGGGGCCTAATCAATGAGCAGTTCTTC
CDR3: CASGPTGGLINEQFF

J: TRBJ2-1
size: NA
V: TRBV6-5
D: TRBD2
DNA: TGTGCCAGCAGCCGATTCGGACTAGCGGGAGGGAGGCAGTTCTTC
CDR3: CASSRFGLAGGRQFF

J: TRBJ1-5
size: NA
V: TRBV4-1
D: NA
DNA: TGCGCCAGCAGCCCCGGACACGGGCCAGGGCCCCAGCATTTT
CDR3: CASSPGHGPGPQHF

J: TRBJ2-1
size: NA
V: TRBV7-6
D: NA
DNA: TGTGCCAGCAGCTTAGTACTAGTGAGGGACAATGAGCAGTTCTTC
CDR3: CASSLVLVRDNEQFF

J: TRBJ2-2
size: once
V: TRBV19
D: NA
DNA: TGTGCCAGTAGTTCGGGGAGCCAGGGGACGAACACCGGGGAGCTGTTTTTT
CDR3: CASSSGSQGTNTGELFF

J: TRBJ1-5
size: NA
V: TRBV7-2
D: NA
DNA: TGTGCCAGCAGCGTACGATGGACAGCTTATAGCAATCAGCCCCAGCATTTT
CDR3: CASSVRWTAYSNQPQHF

J: TRBJ1-1
size: NA
V: TRBV9
D: NA
DNA: TGTGCCAGCAGTTACAGGGAGGGGACTGAAGCTTTCTTT
CDR3: CASSYREGTEAFF

J: TRBJ2-1
size: once
V: TRBV3-1/TRBV3-2
D: TRBD2
DNA: TGTGCCAGCAGCCAGGGGGGACTAGCGGGATCTGGGTTCTTC
CDR3: CASSQGGLAGSGFF

J: TRBJ2-5
size: NA
V: TRBV10-1
D: NA
DNA: TGCGCCAGCAGTGAGTCTAGGGACTTTCAAGAGACCCAGTACTTC
CDR3: CASSESRDFQETQYF

J: TRBJ2-3
size: NA
V: TRBV7-9
D: TRBD2
DNA: TGTGCCAGCAGCTTAACCCTAGCGGGAGTTCAAGATACGCAGTATTTT
CDR3: CASSLTLAGVQDTQYF

J: TRBJ2-3
size: NA
V: TRBV4-2
D: TRBD1
DNA: TGTGCCAGCAGCCAAGATGCGACAGGGCCAGATACGCAGTATTTT
CDR3: CASSQDATGPDTQYF

J: TRBJ2-5
size: NA
V: TRBV19
D: NA
DNA: TGTGCCAGTAGTATAAGGCATAGAGAGCGGGAGACCCAGTACTTC
CDR3: CASSIRHRERETQYF

J: TRBJ1-2
size: NA
V: TRBV28
D: NA
DNA: TGTGCCAGCAGTCTGAGGAGACCAAACTATGGCTACACCTTC
CDR3: CASSLRRPNYGYTF

J: TRBJ2-2
size: NA
V: TRBV9
D: TRBD2
DNA: TGTGCCAGCAGCGTAGGAAGGGGACTAGTGGCGAACACCGGGGAGCTGTTTTTT
CDR3: CASSVGRGLVANTGELFF

J: TRBJ2-1
size: once
V: TRBV7-9
D: TRBD2
DNA: TGTGCCAGCAGGTCCTTAGCGGGAACCTACAATGAGCAGTTCTTC
CDR3: CASRSLAGTYNEQFF

J: TRBJ1-4
size: once
V: TRBV15
D: NA
DNA: TGTGCCACCAGCGGCGGGAGGAAGGAAAAACTGTTTTTT
CDR3: CATSGGRKEKLFF

J: TRBJ2-7
size: NA
V: TRBV27
D: TRBD1
DNA: TGTGCCAGCAGTTTATCCGGGACAGTCACCTACGAGCAGTACTTC
CDR3: CASSLSGTVTYEQYF

J: TRBJ2-7
size: NA
V: TRBV6-1
D: NA
DNA: TGTGCCAGCAGTGAAGCTCAGGGCAGAGAGCAGTACTTC
CDR3: CASSEAQGREQYF

J: TRBJ2-5
size: NA
V: TRBV4-2
D: NA
DNA: TGTGCCAGCAGCCAAGACAGGGAGACCCAGTACTTC
CDR3: CASSQDRETQYF

J: TRBJ2-7
size: NA
V: TRBV24-1
D: TRBD1
DNA: TGTGCCACCAGTGATTTGCCACCCAAAATGTGGACAGGGACCTACGAGCAGTACTTC
CDR3: CATSDLPPKMWTGTYEQYF

J: TRBJ1-2
size: NA
V: TRBV28
D: NA
DNA: TGTGCCAGCAGTTCACCCAACTCCCCCACCGGGAATGGGTATGGCTACACCTTC
CDR3: CASSSPNSPTGNGYGYTF

J: TRBJ2-3
size: NA
V: TRBV28
D: TRBD1
DNA: TGTGCCTACGGGGACAGGAGAAGAACTAGCACAGATACGCAGTATTTT
CDR3: CAYGDRRRTSTDTQYF

J: TRBJ2-7
size: NA
V: TRBV4-1
D: NA
DNA: TGCGCCAGCAGCCTCTCGCGGTCCCAATCCTACGAGCAGTACTTC
CDR3: CASSLSRSQSYEQYF

J: TRBJ2-7
size: NA
V: TRBV7-9
D: TRBD1
DNA: TGTGCCAGCAGCTTTACCGGGACAGAATACGAGCAGTACTTC
CDR3: CASSFTGTEYEQYF

J: TRBJ2-1
size: NA
V: TRBV4-1
D: TRBD2
DNA: TGCGCCAGCAGCTTTGTAGCGGGAGGGCGTGAGCAGTTCTTC
CDR3: CASSFVAGGREQFF

J: TRBJ2-5
size: NA
V: TRBV11-2
D: NA
DNA: TGTGCCAGCAGCTTCGCAGGATTAGTGTTGACCCAAGAGACCCAGTACTTC
CDR3: CASSFAGLVLTQETQYF

J: TRBJ1-3
size: few
V: TRBV2
D: NA
DNA: TGTGCCAGCGCCCTTACAGGGTCTGGAAACACCATATATTTT
CDR3: CASALTGSGNTIYF

J: TRBJ2-1
size: NA
V: TRBV18
D: TRBD1
DNA: TGTGCCAGCTCACCACGGGGGACAGGGGCGGGCAATGAGCAGTTCTTC
CDR3: CASSPRGTGAGNEQFF

J: TRBJ2-6
size: few
V: TRBV19
D: NA
DNA: TGTGCCAGTAGTATACAGGTGGGCTCTGGGGCCAACGTCCTGACTTTC
CDR3: CASSIQVGSGANVLTF

J: TRBJ1-2
size: NA
V: TRBV4-1
D: NA
DNA: TGCGCCAGCAGCCAAGATCGATCAGCGACGAACTATGGCTACACCTTC
CDR3: CASSQDRSATNYGYTF

J: TRBJ1-5
size: NA
V: TRBV29-1
D: NA
DNA: TGCAGCGTCTTATCGGGAAATCAGCCCCAGCATTTT
CDR3: CSVLSGNQPQHF

J: TRBJ2-7
size: NA
V: TRBV4-2
D: NA
DNA: TGTGCCAGCAGCCAAGAGTCTACCGGTGCCTACGAGCAGTACTTC
CDR3: CASSQESTGAYEQYF

J: TRBJ2-3
size: NA
V: TRBV7-9
D: TRBD2
DNA: TGTGCCAGCAGCTTAGCTAGCGGGAAGACAGATACGCAGTATTTT
CDR3: CASSLASGKTDTQYF

J: TRBJ2-3
size: once
V: TRBV4-2
D: TRBD2
DNA: TGTGCCAGCAGCCAAGATGAGGGCGGTAGCGGGAGTGCAGATACGCAGTATTTT
CDR3: CASSQDEGGSGSADTQYF

J: TRBJ1-4
size: once
V: TRBV19
D: NA
DNA: TGTGCCAGTAGTATCGGGGGGGAAAAACTGTTTTTT
CDR3: CASSIGGEKLFF

J: TRBJ2-1
size: NA
V: TRBV28
D: TRBD2
DNA: TGTGCCAGCACCGCGGACCCTCTCGCGGGAGGACCCTACAATGAGCAGTTCTTC
CDR3: CASTADPLAGGPYNEQFF

J: TRBJ2-7
size: NA
V: TRBV7-9
D: TRBD1
DNA: TGTGCCAGCAGCCGTCGGACAGGGGTACTTTACGAGCAGTACTTC
CDR3: CASSRRTGVLYEQYF

J: TRBJ1-2
size: NA
V: TRBV5-1
D: NA
DNA: TGCGCCAGCAGCCAAGGGGCAGGGTATGGCTACACCTTC
CDR3: CASSQGAGYGYTF

J: TRBJ2-7
size: NA
V: TRBV2
D: TRBD1
DNA: TGTGCCAGCAGTTGGGACCTAGGACAGGGGGTCTACGAGCAGTACTTC
CDR3: CASSWDLGQGVYEQYF

J: TRBJ2-2
size: NA
V: TRBV18
D: NA
DNA: TGTGCCAGCTCACCCCAGACAGGCCTAGGGGAGCTGTTTTTT
CDR3: CASSPQTGLGELFF

J: TRBJ1-1
size: NA
V: TRBV18
D: NA
DNA: TGTGCCAGCTCGCCCGGACAGAGCACTGAAGCTTTCTTT
CDR3: CASSPGQSTEAFF

J: TRBJ1-2
size: NA
V: TRBV19
D: TRBD1
DNA: TGTGCCAGTAGACCTCAGGGGGCAGGAGTTAACTATGGCTACACCTTC
CDR3: CASRPQGAGVNYGYTF

J: TRBJ2-7
size: NA
V: TRBV7-2
D: TRBD2
DNA: TGTGCCAGCAGCTTAGACCTAGCGGGAGACGGCGAGCAGTACTTC
CDR3: CASSLDLAGDGEQYF

J: TRBJ2-3
size: NA
V: TRBV27
D: NA
DNA: TGTGCCAGCAATAGAGGGTCCACAGATACGCAGTATTTT
CDR3: CASNRGSTDTQYF

J: TRBJ2-3
size: NA
V: TRBV6-5
D: TRBD2
DNA: TGTGCCAGCAGATCTAGCGGGGGGACAGATACGCAGTATTTT
CDR3: CASRSSGGTDTQYF

J: TRBJ1-4
size: NA
V: TRBV12-3/TRBV12-4
D: NA
DNA: TGTGCCAGCAGTATGTCTAGGAATGAAAAACTGTTTTTT
CDR3: CASSMSRNEKLFF

J: TRBJ1-5
size: once
V: TRBV28
D: TRBD1
DNA: TGTGCCAGCAGTACCTTTCCGGGACAGGGTCTTTCTAGCAATCAGCCCCAGCATTTT
CDR3: CASSTFPGQGLSSNQPQHF

J: TRBJ2-2
size: NA
V: TRBV19
D: TRBD2
DNA: TGTGCCAGTAGTATTTTTGGGAGGGCAGGAGGGCTGTTTTTT
CDR3: CASSIFGRAGGLFF

J: TRBJ2-1
size: few
V: TRBV7-9
D: NA
DNA: TGTGCCAGCAGCGATGCGGAGGCCTACAATGAGCAGTTCTTC
CDR3: CASSDAEAYNEQFF

J: TRBJ1-6
size: NA
V: TRBV30
D: TRBD1
DNA: TGTGCCTGGAGTGTACTGACAGGGAGCTCACCCCTCCACTTT
CDR3: CAWSVLTGSSPLHF

J: TRBJ2-1
size: NA
V: TRBV3-1/TRBV3-2
D: TRBD2
DNA: TGTGCCAGCAGCGGTTCACTAGCGGGGTACAATGAGCAGTTCTTC
CDR3: CASSGSLAGYNEQFF

J: TRBJ1-2
size: NA
V: TRBV27
D: TRBD1
DNA: TGTGCCAGCAGTTTGTCAGGGGGCAACTATGGCTACACCTTC
CDR3: CASSLSGGNYGYTF

J: TRBJ1-1
size: NA
V: TRBV18
D: NA
DNA: TGTGCCAGCTCACCAGGATTCCAGGGCCCCCTGAACACTGAAGCTTTCTTT
CDR3: CASSPGFQGPLNTEAFF

J: TRBJ2-4
size: NA
V: TRBV6-6
D: NA
DNA: TGTGCCAGCAGCCCCCCGGGGGCGGGGGACCTTCAGTACTTC
CDR3: CASSPPGAGDLQYF

J: TRBJ2-1
size: NA
V: TRBV3-1/TRBV3-2
D: TRBD2
DNA: TGTGCCAGCAGCCTCCTACTAGCGGGAGACCTGAGCTCCTACAATGAGCAGTTCTTC
CDR3: CASSLLLAGDLSSYNEQFF